This record looks at one TCR beta chain sequence and its context. Its specificity is not known. Germline CDR1 reads MGHRA; CDR2 reads YSYEKL. V lost 4 bases, J lost 7 bases, and 4 bases stayed unmatched. This CDR3 spans 14 amino acids. The entry originates in a study of OX40 agonist ivuxolimab in advanced cancers. General study findings and limits: Clonal expansion was seen in CD4+ and CD8+ blood T cells by week 6 at 0.1 to 3.0 mg/kg. Partly responding patients at 0.1-3.0 mg/kg showed some of the smallest clonal expansion.

Only in-frame clones appear in the TCRdb table, and some are missing; sequencing was by immunoSEQ multiplex PCR. The repertoire consists of under 85,000 clones, with roughly 84% occurring once and the leading ten covering 7.9%. The chain employs TRBV4-1 and TRBJ2-2, with 9 bases fitting TRBD2. Source: CD4+ or CD8+ T cells sorted from blood, taken in a trial of the OX40 agonist ivuxolimab. This clonotype was obtained from an adult with an advanced solid tumor such as melanoma, head and neck, liver or kidney cancer. The CDR3 protein is CASSLPSGVGELFF. In nucleotides, the CDR3 is TGCGCCAGCAGCCTACCTAGCGGGGTCGGGGAGCTGTTTTTT.